This T cell receptor beta chain originates from a study of OX40 agonist ivuxolimab in advanced cancers. For the study at large: Ivuxolimab, which patients received intravenously every 2 weeks, was dosed at 0.01 to 10 mg/kg. A partial response was reached by three patients: one with hepatocellular carcinoma and two with cutaneous melanoma. Whole-study findings and limits: Both blood CD4+ and CD8+ T cells showed clonal growth by week 6 at 0.1 to 3.0 mg/kg. Mean expanded clone counts were higher in CD8+ than CD4+ T cells.

Germline CDR1 and CDR2: SGHKS and YYEKEE (reference sequence). V was cut by 4 bases and J by 0 bases, with 11 bases left in between. The CDR3 covers 14 residues. Produced via immunoSEQ multiplex PCR; TCRdb's table is partial and in-frame only. The sample has more than 10,000 clones, roughly 80% seen once. As for this clone: Its antigen is undetermined.

This clonotype was sampled from an adult with an advanced solid tumor such as melanoma, head and neck, liver or kidney cancer. The rearrangement joins TRBV5-5 to TRBJ2-7, with unresolved D. Sample: CD4+ or CD8+ T cells sorted from blood, taken in a trial of the OX40 agonist ivuxolimab. The DNA for the CDR3 is TGTGCCAGCAGCCCTAGGTTCGACTCCTACGAGCAGTACTTC. It codes for CASSPRFDSYEQYF. Full variable domain (missing parts from reference TRBV5-5 and TRBJ2-7): DAGVTQSPTHLIKTRGQQVTLRCSPISGHKSVSWYQQVLGQGPQFIFQYYEKEERGRGNFPDRFSARQFPNYSSELNVNALLLGDSALYLCASSPRFDSYEQYFGPGTRLTVT.